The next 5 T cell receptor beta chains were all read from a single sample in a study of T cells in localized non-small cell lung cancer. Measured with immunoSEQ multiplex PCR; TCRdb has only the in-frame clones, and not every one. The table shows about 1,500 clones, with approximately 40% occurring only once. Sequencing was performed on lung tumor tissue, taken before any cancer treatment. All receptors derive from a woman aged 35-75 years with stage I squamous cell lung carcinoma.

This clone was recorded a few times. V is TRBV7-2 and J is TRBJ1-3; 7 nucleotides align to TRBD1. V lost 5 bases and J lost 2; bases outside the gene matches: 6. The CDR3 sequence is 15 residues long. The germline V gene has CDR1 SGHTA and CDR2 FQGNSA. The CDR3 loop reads CASSPRDSPGNTIYF. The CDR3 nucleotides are TGTGCCAGCAGCCCCCGGGACAGTCCTGGAAACACCATATATTTT. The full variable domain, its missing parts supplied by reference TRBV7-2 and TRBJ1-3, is GAGVSQSPSNKVTEKGKDVELRCDPISGHTALYWYRQSLGQGLEFLIYFQGNSAPDKSGLPSDRFSAERTGGSVSTLTIQRTQQEDSAVYLCASSPRDSPGNTIYFGEGSWLTVV.

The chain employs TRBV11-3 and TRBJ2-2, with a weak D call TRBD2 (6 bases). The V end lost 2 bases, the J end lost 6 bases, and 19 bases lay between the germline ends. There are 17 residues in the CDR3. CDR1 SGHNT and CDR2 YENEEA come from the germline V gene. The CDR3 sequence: CASSLSFGDSYSGELFF. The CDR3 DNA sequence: TGTGCCAGCAGCTTATCCTTCGGGGACTCTTACTCCGGGGAGCTGTTTTTT.

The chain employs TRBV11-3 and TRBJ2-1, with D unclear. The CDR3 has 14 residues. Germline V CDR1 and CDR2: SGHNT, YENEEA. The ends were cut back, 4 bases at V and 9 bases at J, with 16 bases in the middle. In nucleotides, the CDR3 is TGTGCCAGCAGCTATGGTACCGGCCCGGGTGAGCAGTTCTTC. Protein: CASSYGTGPGEQFF.

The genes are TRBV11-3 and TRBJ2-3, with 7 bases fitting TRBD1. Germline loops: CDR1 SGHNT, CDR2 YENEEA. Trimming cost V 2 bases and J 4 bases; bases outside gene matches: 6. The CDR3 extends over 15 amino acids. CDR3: CASSLRGPSSDTQYF. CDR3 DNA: TGTGCCAGCAGCTTAAGGGGGCCTAGTTCAGATACGCAGTATTTT.

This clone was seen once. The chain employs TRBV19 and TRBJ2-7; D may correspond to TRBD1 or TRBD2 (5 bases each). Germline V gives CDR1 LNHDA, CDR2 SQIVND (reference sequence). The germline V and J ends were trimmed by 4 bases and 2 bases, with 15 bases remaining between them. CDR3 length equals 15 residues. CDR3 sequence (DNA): TGTGCCAGTAGTAAGGTCCGGGACGGGACCTACGAGCAGTACTTC. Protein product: CASSKVRDGTYEQYF.